The 5 T cell receptor beta chains given below trace back to one sample, sequenced in a study of OX40 agonist ivuxolimab in advanced cancers. Generated by immunoSEQ multiplex PCR, the TCRdb table keeps only in-frame clones and is missing some. The table includes 25,000 to 35,000 clones, approximately 90% detected once. The sequencing used CD4+ or CD8+ T cells sorted from blood, collected in a trial of the OX40 agonist ivuxolimab. Receptor source: an adult with an advanced solid tumor such as melanoma, head and neck, liver or kidney cancer.

The V and J genes are TRBV27 and TRBJ2-1, with D uncertain. The CDR3 sequence is 15 residues long. Between the trimmed V and J ends, which lost 3 bases and 1 base, there was a span of 10 bases. Germline CDR1 and CDR2: MNHEY and SMNVEV (reference sequence). Here the CDR3 reads CASSLELQSYNEQFF. CDR3 nucleotides: TGTGCCAGCAGTTTGGAGCTCCAATCCTACAATGAGCAGTTCTTC.

This clone was found once. This sequence joins TRBV28 and TRBJ2-5, with 10 nucleotides matching TRBD2. This CDR3 spans 15 amino acids. V shed 3 bases and J 5 bases; nucleotides not matched to a gene: 6. Germline V CDR1 and CDR2: MDHEN, SYDVKM. This CDR3 reads CASSFEREGGETQYF. CDR3 sequence (DNA): TGTGCCAGCAGTTTCGAGCGGGAGGGTGGGGAGACCCAGTACTTC.

The rearrangement links TRBV28 to TRBJ2-3, with D possibly TRBD2 on 6 matching bases. V dropped 4 bases and J dropped 3 bases, with 17 bases sitting between them. Germline CDR1 MDHEN, CDR2 SYDVKM. The CDR3 consists of 16 residues. The CDR3 DNA is TGTGCCAGCAGTTCTGCCTCTTCAGCGGGTACAGATACGCAGTATTTT. Amino acid sequence: CASSSASSAGTDTQYF. The full variable domain, completed using reference TRBV28 and TRBJ2-3, is DVKVTQSSRYLVKRTGEKVFLECVQDMDHENMFWYRQDPGLGLRLIYFSYDVKMKEKGDIPEGYSVSREKKERFSLILESASTNQTSMYLCASSSASSAGTDTQYFGPGTRLTVL.

This chain links TRBV9 with TRBJ1-3; D is unresolved. The CDR3 contains 11 residues. V was clipped by 2 bases and J by 4 bases, with 1 base between them. CDR1 and CDR2 from the germline V gene are SGDLS and YYNGEE. The CDR3: CASSVGNTIYF. In DNA, the CDR3 is TGTGCCAGCAGCGTGGGAAACACCATATATTTT.

V is TRBV25-1 and J is TRBJ1-1; D perhaps matches TRBD1 (5 bases). V was clipped by 1 base and J by 8 bases, with 14 bases between them. The CDR3 is 14 residues long. Germline lookup yields CDR1 MGHDK and CDR2 SYGVNS. DNA of the CDR3: TGTGCCAGCAGTGAATTCCCCGGGACTTCCGAAGCTTTCTTT. It yields the protein CASSEFPGTSEAFF.